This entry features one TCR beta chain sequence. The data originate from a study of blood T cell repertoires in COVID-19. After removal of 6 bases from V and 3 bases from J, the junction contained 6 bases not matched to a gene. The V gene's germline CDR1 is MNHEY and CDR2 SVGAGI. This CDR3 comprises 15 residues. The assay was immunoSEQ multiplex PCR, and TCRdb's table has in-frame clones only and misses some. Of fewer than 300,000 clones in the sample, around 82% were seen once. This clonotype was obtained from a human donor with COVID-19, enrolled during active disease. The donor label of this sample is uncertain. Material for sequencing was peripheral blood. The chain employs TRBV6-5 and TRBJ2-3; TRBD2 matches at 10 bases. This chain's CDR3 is CASRLLAGVTDTQYF. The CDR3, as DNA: TGTGCCAGCAGACTCCTAGCGGGAGTTACAGATACGCAGTATTTT.